The clone carrying this TCR beta chain appeared a single time. This sample was included in a study of blood T cell repertoires in COVID-19. In the study overall: Donors in the United States, Italy and Spain gave samples during acute or convalescent COVID-19. T cells, B-cell-depleted T cells, or PBMCs provided the cDNA or gDNA that served as material.

Unmatched junction bases numbered 4, after V lost 5 bases and J lost 2 bases. Germline CDR1 SEHNR, CDR2 FQNEAQ (reference sequence). This CDR3 has 14 amino acids. As processed by the authors: Using reference gene primer amplification, nucleated cell counts were estimated. Generated by immunoSEQ multiplex PCR, the TCRdb table keeps only in-frame clones and is missing some. The V and J calls and clone size are taken from that table; D and trimming were inferred from the DNA. In the table there are approximately 260,000 clones, about 90% of which are singletons. This TCR derives from a woman aged 35 to 49 with acute or convalescent COVID-19. Sequences were obtained from peripheral blood. V is TRBV7-9 and J is TRBJ1-1; 8 nucleotides align to TRBD1. As DNA, the CDR3 is TGTGCCAGCAGCGCCGGGACAGGTAACACTGAAGCTTTCTTT. Residues: CASSAGTGNTEAFF.